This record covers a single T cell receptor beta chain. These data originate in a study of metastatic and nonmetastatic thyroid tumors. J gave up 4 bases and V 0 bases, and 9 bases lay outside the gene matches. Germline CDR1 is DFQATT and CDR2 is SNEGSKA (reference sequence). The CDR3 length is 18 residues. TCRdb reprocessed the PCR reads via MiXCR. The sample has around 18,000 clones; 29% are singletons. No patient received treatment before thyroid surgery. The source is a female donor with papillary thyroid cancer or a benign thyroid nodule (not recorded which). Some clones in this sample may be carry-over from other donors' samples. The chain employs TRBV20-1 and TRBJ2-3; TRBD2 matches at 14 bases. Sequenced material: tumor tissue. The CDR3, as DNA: TGCAGTGCTAGAGATCGAGAAGGGACTAGCGGGAGCGCAGATACGCAGTATTTT. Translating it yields CSARDREGTSGSADTQYF.